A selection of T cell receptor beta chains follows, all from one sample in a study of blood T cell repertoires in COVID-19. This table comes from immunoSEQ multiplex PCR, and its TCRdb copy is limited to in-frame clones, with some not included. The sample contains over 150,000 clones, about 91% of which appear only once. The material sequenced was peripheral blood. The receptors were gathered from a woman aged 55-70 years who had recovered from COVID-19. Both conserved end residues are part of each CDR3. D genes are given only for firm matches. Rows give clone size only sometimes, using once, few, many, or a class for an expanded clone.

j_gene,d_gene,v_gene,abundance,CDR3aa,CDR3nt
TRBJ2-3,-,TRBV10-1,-,CASSDLSGTDTQYF,TGCGCCAGCAGTGACCTTAGCGGCACAGATACGCAGTATTTT
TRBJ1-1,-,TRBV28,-,CASSFSGGGDSTEAFF,TGTGCCAGCAGTTTCTCCGGGGGGGGAGATAGCACTGAAGCTTTCTTT
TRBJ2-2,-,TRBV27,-,CASSLLTGELFF,TGTGCCAGCAGTTTACTCACCGGGGAGCTGTTTTTT
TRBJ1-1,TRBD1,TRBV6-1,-,CASREGTGRNTEAFF,TGTGCCAGCAGGGAAGGGACAGGGCGGAACACTGAAGCTTTCTTT
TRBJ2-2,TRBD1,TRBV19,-,CASSIRTGGNTGELFF,TGTGCCAGTAGTATCAGGACAGGGGGGAACACCGGGGAGCTGTTTTTT
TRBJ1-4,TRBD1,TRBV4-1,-,CASSRDRDIATNEKLFF,TGCGCCAGCAGCCGCGACAGGGATATTGCAACTAATGAAAAACTGTTTTTT
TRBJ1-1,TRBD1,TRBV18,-,CASSFGTENTEAFF,TGTGCCAGCTCATTCGGGACAGAGAACACTGAAGCTTTCTTT
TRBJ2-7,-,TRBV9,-,CASSVDGGAFYEQYF,TGTGCCAGCAGCGTAGATGGGGGGGCGTTCTACGAGCAGTACTTC
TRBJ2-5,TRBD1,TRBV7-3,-,CASSLNRQGAGETQYF,TGTGCCAGCAGCTTAAATCGGCAGGGGGCTGGGGAGACCCAGTACTTC
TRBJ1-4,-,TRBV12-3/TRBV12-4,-,CASSLLAGALFF,TGTGCCAGCAGTTTATTGGCAGGGGCACTGTTTTTT
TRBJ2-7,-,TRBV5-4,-,CASSLTGGLSSYEQYF,TGTGCCAGCAGCTTGACCGGGGGGCTTAGCTCCTACGAGCAGTACTTC
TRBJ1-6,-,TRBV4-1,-,CASSYQGAQAPSPLHF,TGCGCCAGCAGCTATCAGGGCGCCCAAGCCCCTTCACCCCTCCACTTT
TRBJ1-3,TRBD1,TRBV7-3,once,CASSPTGTGSGNTIYF,TGTGCCAGCAGCCCTACCGGGACAGGGTCTGGAAACACCATATATTTT
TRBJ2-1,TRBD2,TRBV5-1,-,CASSLSGGTYNEQFF,TGCGCCAGCAGCTTGAGCGGGGGGACCTACAATGAGCAGTTCTTC
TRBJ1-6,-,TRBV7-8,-,CASSQSRGYNSPLHF,TGTGCCAGCAGCCAGTCGCGGGGGTATAATTCACCCCTCCACTTT
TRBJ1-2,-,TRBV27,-,CASSSQGSGYTF,TGTGCCAGCAGTTCTCAGGGGAGCGGCTACACCTTC
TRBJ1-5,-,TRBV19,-,CASSIQAPQPQHF,TGTGCCAGTAGTATACAGGCTCCTCAGCCCCAGCATTTT
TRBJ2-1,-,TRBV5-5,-,CASGPAGAPNEQFF,TGTGCCAGCGGCCCCGCGGGGGCACCCAATGAGCAGTTCTTC
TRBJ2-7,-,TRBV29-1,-,CSVEADFSYEQYF,TGCAGCGTTGAGGCGGATTTCTCCTACGAGCAGTACTTC
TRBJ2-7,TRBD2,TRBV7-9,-,CASSFLSGGADEQYF,TGTGCCAGCAGCTTCCTTAGCGGGGGGGCGGACGAGCAGTACTTC
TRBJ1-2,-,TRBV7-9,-,CASSTDSYGYTF,TGTGCCAGCAGCACGGACAGCTATGGCTACACCTTC
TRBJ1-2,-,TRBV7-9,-,CASSQRGRNYGYTF,TGTGCCAGCAGTCAACGGGGTCGGAACTATGGCTACACCTTC
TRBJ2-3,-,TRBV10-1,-,CASSEPGGRTDTQYF,TGCGCCAGCAGTGAACCCGGGGGGCGAACCGATACGCAGTATTTT
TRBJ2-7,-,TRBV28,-,CASSLTSGSGGQYF,TGTGCCAGCAGTTTAACATCAGGTTCTGGAGGGCAGTACTTC
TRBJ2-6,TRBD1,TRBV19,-,CASSGTGGLGANVLTF,TGTGCCAGTAGCGGGACAGGGGGCTTAGGGGCCAACGTCCTGACTTTC
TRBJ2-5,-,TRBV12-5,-,CASGPGTGYQETQYF,TGTGCTAGTGGTCCCGGGACTGGCTACCAAGAGACCCAGTACTTC
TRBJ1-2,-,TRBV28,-,CASSTRGGYTF,TGTGCCAGCAGTACCAGGGGTGGCTACACCTTC
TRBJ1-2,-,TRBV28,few,CASSLSGVVGYTF,TGTGCCAGCAGTCTATCAGGGGTGGTTGGCTACACCTTC
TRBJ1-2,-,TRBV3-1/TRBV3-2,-,CASSTRGYGYTF,TGTGCCAGCAGTACCAGGGGCTATGGCTACACCTTC
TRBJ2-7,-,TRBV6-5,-,CASSTGYEQYF,TGTGCCAGCAGCACAGGGTACGAGCAGTACTTC
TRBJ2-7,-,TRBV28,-,CASRAPTYEQYF,TGTGCCAGCAGGGCTCCCACCTACGAGCAGTACTTC
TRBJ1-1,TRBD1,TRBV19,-,CASSGQVNTEAFF,TGTGCCAGTAGCGGACAGGTCAACACTGAAGCTTTCTTT
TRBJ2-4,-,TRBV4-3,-,CASSQGEAGGIQYF,TGCGCCAGCAGCCAAGGAGAGGCAGGGGGGATTCAGTACTTC
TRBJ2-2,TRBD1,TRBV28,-,CASSLPARQGARGELFF,TGTGCCAGCAGTTTACCGGCCCGGCAGGGGGCGCGTGGGGAGCTGTTTTTT
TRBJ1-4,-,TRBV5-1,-,CASSLQGIDEKLFF,TGCGCCAGCAGCTTGCAGGGGATAGATGAAAAACTGTTTTTT
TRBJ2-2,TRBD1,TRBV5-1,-,CASSSLGQQYTGELFF,TGCGCCAGCAGCAGCTTGGGACAGCAATACACCGGGGAGCTGTTTTTT
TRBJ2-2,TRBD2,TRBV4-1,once,CASSQASGGPYTGELFF,TGCGCCAGCAGCCAGGCCTCGGGGGGACCCTACACCGGGGAGCTGTTTTTT
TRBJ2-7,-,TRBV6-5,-,CASSITGNYEQYF,TGTGCCAGCAGCATAACAGGGAACTACGAGCAGTACTTC
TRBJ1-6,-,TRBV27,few,CASSYQTFWGYSPLHF,TGTGCCAGCAGTTACCAAACCTTCTGGGGCTATTCACCCCTCCACTTT
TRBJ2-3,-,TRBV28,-,CASGGTDTQYF,TGTGCCAGCGGAGGCACAGATACGCAGTATTTT
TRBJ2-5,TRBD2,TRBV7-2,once,CASSFGGAGETQYF,TGTGCCAGCAGCTTCGGGGGGGCCGGGGAGACCCAGTACTTC
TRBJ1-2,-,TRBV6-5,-,CASSYSRVRPYGYTF,TGTGCCAGCAGTTACAGCAGGGTTCGACCCTATGGCTACACCTTC
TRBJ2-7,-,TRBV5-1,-,CASSQGGSRYEQYF,TGCGCCAGCAGCCAAGGGGGATCCCGATACGAGCAGTACTTC
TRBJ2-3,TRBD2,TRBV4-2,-,CASSQDRLAGGLRTDTQYF,TGTGCCAGCAGCCAAGACAGACTAGCGGGGGGACTCCGCACAGATACGCAGTATTTT
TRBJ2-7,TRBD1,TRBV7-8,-,CASSPGTGGVYEQYF,TGTGCCAGCAGCCCCGGGACAGGGGGCGTCTACGAGCAGTACTTC
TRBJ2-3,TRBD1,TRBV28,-,CASSLTGGADTQYF,TGTGCCAGCAGTTTAACAGGGGGCGCAGATACGCAGTATTTT
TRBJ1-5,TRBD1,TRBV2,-,CASSRGTGGQPQHF,TGTGCCAGCAGTCGTGGGACAGGGGGTCAGCCCCAGCATTTT
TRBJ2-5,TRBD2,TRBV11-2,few,CASSLGSSGEQETQYF,TGTGCCAGCAGCTTAGGCTCTAGCGGGGAACAAGAGACCCAGTACTTC
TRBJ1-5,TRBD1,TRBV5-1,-,CASSLGDREWPQHF,TGCGCCAGCAGCTTGGGGGACAGAGAGTGGCCCCAGCATTTT
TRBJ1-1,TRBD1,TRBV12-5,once,CASGSGQGFNTEAFF,TGTGCTAGTGGTTCGGGACAGGGGTTTAACACTGAAGCTTTCTTT
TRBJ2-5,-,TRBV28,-,CASNYRETQYF,TGTGCCAGCAATTATCGGGAGACCCAGTACTTC
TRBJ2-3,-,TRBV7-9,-,CASSQSTDTQYF,TGTGCCAGCAGCCAAAGCACAGATACGCAGTATTTT